This entry lists 24 T cell receptor beta chains sequenced from one sample in a study of blood T cells in healthy people across ages (dated by TCRdb to between 2014 and 2017). Library method: 5' RACE. Sequenced using an Illumina HiSeq 2500. A second PCR of roughly 7 to 11 cycles was performed with a sample-barcoded 5' primer and a J-beta primer mix. TCRdb trimmed public reads at Q25 via fastp, called clones via MiXCR and kept in-frame beta chains. Each CDR3 protein gets just one entry, which takes the most common genes and DNA from the rows behind it. In all, the sample holds about 640,000 distinct CDR3 sequences, and under 70% of those were seen once. About two fifths of the sample is in the top ten clones. Material for sequencing was blood. These receptors were taken from a man aged 55 to 70 in good health.

Only a few counts were recorded for this clonotype. The DNA of the CDR3 is TGTGCCAGCAGCCAGGCCACCCAGAGGGGGAGCGAGCAGTACTTC. Amino acids: CASSQATQRGSEQYF. J is TRBJ2-7 and V is TRBV4-2; possible D gene TRBD1, 6 bases. Trimming pared 3 bases from V and 6 bases from J, leaving 18 bases between. Germline V gives CDR1 LGHNA, CDR2 YNFKEQ. The CDR3 totals 15 residues.

The CDR3 protein is CASSLAHGRGNTEAFF. The CDR3 DNA follows: TGTGCCAGCAGCTTAGCGCACGGACGGGGGAACACTGAAGCTTTCTTT. The rearrangement uses TRBV7-9 and TRBJ1-1, with no clear D. The germline V gene has CDR1 SEHNR and CDR2 FQNEAQ (reference sequence). The V and J ends lost 0 bases and 1 base respectively, with 12 bases between them. The CDR3 sequence is 16 residues long.

This clonotype was observed a handful of times. The V and J genes are TRBV4-1 and TRBJ1-5; 9 bases map to TRBD1. Germline V gene data show CDR1 as MGHRA and CDR2 as YSYEKL. Trimming removed 3 bases from V and 5 bases from J; junction bases left unmatched: 5. The CDR3 runs 15 residues. As DNA, the CDR3 is TGCGCCAGCAGCCAGGGACAGGGAAGGTATCAGCCCCAGCATTTT. Its translation is CASSQGQGRYQPQHF.

Turning to this clonotype: A read error may account for a junction end that differs from germline. CDR3 in DNA: TGTACCAGCAGGGGCCACTCTGGGGCCAACGTCCTAACTTTC. The encoded protein is CTSRGHSGANVLTF. V and J are TRBV11-2 and TRBJ2-6, with D possibly matching TRBD1 (6 bases). Germline CDR1 and CDR2: SGHAT and FQNNGV. The CDR3 covers 14 residues.

This clonotype was counted a single time. The rearrangement joins TRBV10-2 to TRBJ1-1; 10 bases map to TRBD1. V gave up 4 bases and J gave up 7 bases; unmatched junction bases: 3. Per the germline V gene, CDR1 is WSHSY and CDR2 is SAAADI. This CDR3 region has 13 residues. CDR3 nucleotide sequence: TGCGCCAGCAGTGGACAGGGGGCCGGTGAAGCTTTCTTT. As protein: CASSGQGAGEAFF.

As concerns this clonotype: The junction does not match germline at one end; this may be a read error. The gene calls are TRBV9 and TRBJ2-2; D unresolved. The germline gives CDR1 SGDLS, CDR2 YYNGEE. The CDR3 has 13 residues. This CDR3 is CASSVEDTGELFF. CDR3 nucleotides: TGCGCCAGCAGCGTAGAAGACACCGGGGAGCTGTTTTTT.

The chain recombines TRBV7-2 with TRBJ1-1, with D unclear. The germline V gene has CDR1 SGHTA and CDR2 FQGNSA. This CDR3 is 14 amino acids long. Trimming removed 3 bases at V and 3 bases at J, with 11 bases between. This CDR3 reads CASSFRVSDTEAFF. Here the CDR3 DNA reads TGTGCCAGCAGCTTTAGGGTATCGGACACTGAAGCTTTCTTT.

V gene TRBV5-1 combines with J gene TRBJ2-1; 8 nucleotides line up with TRBD1. CDR1 is SGHRS and CDR2 is YFSETQ in the germline V gene. V was pared by 4 bases and J by 6 bases, with 9 bases of the junction left unmatched. The CDR3 has 15 residues. CDR3 in DNA: TGCGCCAGCAGCCCAGGACAGGGAGACTTCAATGAGCAGTTCTTC. Translating it yields CASSPGQGDFNEQFF.

This chain links TRBV11-2 with TRBJ2-5; D is possibly TRBD2 (6 bases). This CDR3 has 14 amino acids. Looked up from germline, CDR1 is SGHAT and CDR2 is FQNNGV. Trimming cost V 2 bases and J 8 bases, with 15 bases left between them. The CDR3 sequence: CASSLPTSPVTQYF. The CDR3 nucleotides read TGTGCCAGCAGCTTACCCACTAGCCCCGTAACCCAGTACTTC.

The chain joins TRBV18 to TRBJ2-7; the match to TRBD1 covers 9 bases. The V segment lost 8 bases and the J segment 3 bases; nucleotides outside the gene matches: 8. Germline V CDR1 and CDR2: KGHSH, LQKENI. CDR3 length: 14 amino acids. This CDR3 is CASTATGGDYEQYF. CDR3 DNA: TGTGCCAGCACCGCGACAGGGGGTGACTACGAGCAGTACTTC.

The rearrangement joins TRBV2 to TRBJ2-4; possible D gene TRBD2, 6 bases. With the DNA end fitting TRBJ2-5 better, the J assignment may be wrong. CDR1 SNHLY and CDR2 FYNNEI come from the germline V gene. This CDR3 is built from 12 residues. The CDR3 is CASNSGEETQYF. The CDR3 DNA follows: TGTGCCAGCAATAGCGGCGAAGAGACCCAGTACTTC.

This clonotype appeared many times. The rearrangement uses TRBV6-5 and TRBJ2-1; D may correspond to TRBD1 or TRBD2 (6 bases each). The V gene's germline CDR1 is MNHEY and CDR2 SVGAGI. V dropped 6 bases and J dropped 8 bases, with 11 bases sitting between them. The CDR3 runs 12 residues. CDR3 protein: CASRGGGDEQFF. CDR3 nucleotides: TGTGCCAGCAGAGGAGGGGGAGATGAGCAGTTCTTC.

This chain uses TRBV7-9 with TRBJ2-2, with TRBD2 identical over 10 bases. Per germline, CDR1 SEHNR and CDR2 FQNEAQ (reference sequence). The CDR3 consists of 15 residues. The V segment lost 5 bases and the J segment 3 bases; nucleotides outside the gene matches: 3. The CDR3 nucleotides are TGTGCCAGCAGCCTTAGCGGGGGGTACACCGGGGAGCTGTTTTTT. This gives the protein CASSLSGGYTGELFF.

The V call is TRBV2, the J call TRBJ2-5; D might be TRBD2 (6 bases). V was cut by 6 bases and J by 11 bases, with 16 bases left in between. This CDR3 region has 12 residues. Germline V CDR1 and CDR2: SNHLY, FYNNEI. As DNA, the CDR3 is TGTGCCAGCAGGGTGGGGGGAAATGAGCAGTACTTC. This translates into CASRVGGNEQYF.

The sample holds one count of this clonotype. This rearrangement joins TRBV5-1 to TRBJ2-3; TRBD2 might be the D (6 bases). Germline assignment: CDR1 SGHRS and CDR2 YFSETQ. V lost 4 bases and J 2 bases, leaving 11 bases between the germline ends. This CDR3 spans 14 amino acids. Here the CDR3 DNA reads TGCGCCAGCAGCCGGGACTTCTACACAGATACGCAGTATTTT. Residues: CASSRDFYTDTQYF.

The genes are TRBV12-3 or TRBV12-4 and TRBJ2-3; 7 bases fit TRBD2. CDR3 length: 13 residues. Trimming cost V 7 bases and J 2 bases; bases outside gene matches: 3. DNA of the CDR3: TGTGCCAGCACTAGCGGATACACAGATACGCAGTATTTT. Amino acids: CASTSGYTDTQYF.

The rearrangement uses TRBV28 and TRBJ2-5; 10 positions match TRBD2. Germline-derived CDR1 and CDR2 are MDHEN and SYDVKM. CDR3 size: 13 residues. V gave up 7 bases and J gave up 2 bases; unmatched junction bases: 1. CDR3 region: CASKRGGQETQYF. CDR3 bases: TGTGCCAGCAAGCGGGGGGGACAAGAGACCCAGTACTTC. Using reference TRBV28 and TRBJ2-5 for the parts outside the CDR3, the full variable domain is DVKVTQSSRYLVKRTGEKVFLECVQDMDHENMFWYRQDPGLGLRLIYFSYDVKMKEKGDIPEGYSVSREKKERFSLILESASTNQTSMYLCASKRGGQETQYFGPGTRLLVL.

This sequence joins TRBV10-3 and TRBJ2-3; the match to TRBD2 covers 8 bases. The CDR3 spans 13 residues. The ends lost 3 bases at V and 8 bases at J; junction bases unmatched: 4. Germline CDR1 is ENHRY and CDR2 is SYGVKD. The CDR3 DNA reads as TGTGCCATCAGTGATGGGGCGGGGGGTACGCAGTATTTT. This encodes CAISDGAGGTQYF.

The chain carries TRBV3-1 and TRBJ2-3; D gene ambiguous. CDR3 size: 14 residues. The V gene's germline CDR1 is LGHDT and CDR2 YNNKEL (reference sequence). Trimming pared 7 bases from V and 6 bases from J, leaving 17 bases between. DNA of the CDR3: TGTGCCAGCACCGGTAGCTGGGGAAGGGATACGCAGTATTTT. It encodes CASTGSWGRDTQYF.

A note on this clonotype: At one of its ends the junction is not consistent with the germline gene, which may arise from a read error. This chain links TRBV7-9 with TRBJ2-7; the match to TRBD1 covers 8 bases. Germline V gene sequence: CDR1 SEHNR, CDR2 FQNEAQ (reference sequence). The CDR3 is made up of 17 amino acids. CDR3 sequence: CASSLVLGTGDRYGQYF. The CDR3 bases are TGTGCCAGCAGCTTAGTCTTAGGGACAGGAGATAGGTACGGGCAGTACTTC.

As concerns this clonotype: At one boundary the junction diverges from the germline segment, which might be a read error. V usage is TRBV20-1 and J usage is TRBJ2-1; 8 positions match TRBD2. CDR3 size: 14 residues. The germline CDR1 and CDR2 sequences are DFQATT and SNEGSKA (reference sequence). The CDR3: CSARLAGPYKEQFF. In DNA form, the CDR3 reads TGCAGTGCTAGACTAGCGGGCCCCTACAAGGAGCAGTTCTTC.

The rearrangement uses TRBV29-1 and TRBJ2-5; 7 nucleotides line up with TRBD1. The CDR3 length is 13 residues. Germline values: CDR1 SQVTM, CDR2 ANQGSEA. Trimming at V came to 6 bases and at J to 11 bases, leaving 15 bases not matched to a gene. CDR3 in DNA: TGCAGCGTCGTAAGGGACAGTAGCAATGAGCAGTACTTC. It yields the protein CSVVRDSSNEQYF.

This clonotype was observed a few times. The rearrangement links TRBV6-5 to TRBJ2-1; 9 bases line up with TRBD1. Germline assignment: CDR1 MNHEY and CDR2 SVGAGI. With V trimmed by 0 bases and J by 6 bases, 3 bases remained unmatched. The CDR3 loop spans 15 amino acids. CDR3 amino acids: CASSYSVTGGNEQFF. The CDR3 nucleotides read TGTGCCAGCAGTTACTCAGTGACAGGGGGCAATGAGCAGTTCTTC.

The V gene is TRBV20-1, the J gene TRBJ2-5, with D perhaps matching TRBD2 (6 bases). Germline V gene data show CDR1 as DFQATT and CDR2 as SNEGSKA (reference sequence). The CDR3 length is 13 residues. Trimming removed 5 bases from V and 2 bases from J, with 12 bases in between. The CDR3 nucleotides are TGCAGTGCTCTGAGACTAGTTCAAGAGACCCAGTACTTC. Encoded protein: CSALRLVQETQYF.